This T cell receptor beta chain was observed in a study of Graves' ophthalmopathy and Graves' hyperthyroidism (dated 2018 in TCRdb). A note on the overall study: Peripheral blood was collected at initial diagnosis, before any treatment. The study used TCR beta repertoire signatures to distinguish Graves' ophthalmopathy from Graves' hyperthyroidism and to predict progression to ophthalmopathy. In total, under 150 blood samples were TCR-sequenced: around 42 ophthalmopathy, 80 or so hyperthyroidism and roughly 17 hyperthyroidism-to-ophthalmopathy patients. To explore V-J signatures distinguishing ophthalmopathy from hyperthyroidism, a discovery set of about a hundred patients (43 ophthalmopathy, some 55 stable hyperthyroidism) was enrolled. An independent validation cohort comprised around 19 hyperthyroidism patients and 15 to 17 patients who later progressed from hyperthyroidism to ophthalmopathy. In over five hyperthyroidism patients, T-cell repertoires of thyroid tissue and blood were compared. Following sampling, methimazole starting at 30 mg daily was administered to hyperthyroidism patients, and high-dose intravenous methylprednisolone was administered to ophthalmopathy patients. General study outcomes and caveats: Among expanded thyroid clonotypes with frequency above 0.001, most also showed up in blood, which suggests that blood repertoires may reflect the thyroid immune response. Ophthalmopathy was separated from stable hyperthyroidism by the 13-signature model with about 85% sensitivity and less than 82% specificity in cross-validation and with 80%/75% in the test set. Sample size was not statistically predetermined, and group allocation was not concealed from the investigators. In validation, the model predicted ophthalmopathy progression with about 71% sensitivity and around 72% specificity; eleven to twelve predicted patients were CT-confirmed with GO in a median of approximately 6.5 months.

Ophthalmopathy patients had moderately to severely active disease, Clinical Activity Score of at least 3, NOSPECS grade of at least 4, and disease duration under 3 months. Patients were excluded if they had other autoimmune diseases, uncontrolled infections, pregnancy or lactation. Diagnosis relied on clinical symptoms, serum thyroxine, TRAb, thyroid ultrasound and orbital computed tomography. Using Ficoll-Paque density gradient centrifugation, PBMCs were isolated from 9.5 to 10 ml of fresh peripheral blood. Trizol reagent was used to extract the total RNA, and its quality was then checked on an Agilent 2100 Bioanalyzer. The V and J ends are trimmed by 2 bases and 5 bases, leaving 16 bases between them. CDR1 is given as SGHNT and CDR2 as YYREEE, both from the germline V gene (reference sequence). The CDR3 spans 15 residues, from the cysteine through the phenylalanine. Only the CDR3 region is kept as DNA, spanning 45 bases read in frame from base 1.

For repertoire sequencing, the TCR beta CDR3 regions were amplified from RNA transcripts. A first-round RT-PCR used HTBI primers with the Qiagen OneStep RT-PCR kit, followed by a second-round multiplex PCR, size selection and purification. Libraries were sequenced paired-end with 100 bp reads on an Illumina HiSeq2000. In the source study's methods: SOAPnuke was used for read processing, and reads with adapters, uncalled bases, a mean Phred below 15, or no exact constant-primer or identifier match were discarded. High-quality paired reads were merged with COPE v1.2.5. Clonotypes were defined as unique nucleotide sequences and were aligned to IMGT TRB V, D and J references using MiTCR v1.1. Only V-J combinations with frequency above 0.0001 were analysed, covering over 99% of repertoires. A TCR clonal expansion and chaos score per V-J combination was defined as the ratio of F50 clonal expansion to chaos observed in the TCRdist matrix. Welch's t-statistics and random forest were used to reduce features to over ten V-J combinations, which were fed into a naive Bayes classifier. Thyroid-blood repertoire similarity was quantified with the Morisita-Horn index. In-frame beta chains were kept once TCRdb had trimmed the public reads at Q25 with fastp and called clones with MiXCR. Identical CDR3 proteins give one entry, which carries the most common genes and DNA. The V and J calls here are based on TCRdb, not the publication. The sample contains 740,000 or so distinct CDR3 sequences, roughly 40% of them found a single time. Of the sample, roughly 46% is held by the ten largest clones.

Of note for this clonotype: Its antigen specificity is not known. No base quality information exists; no much larger clone differs at one position.

The sequence links TRBV5-4 to TRBJ2-5; TRBD1 is a weak D gene call, 6 bases matching. This clonotype was obtained from an adult man with Graves' ophthalmopathy. Sequencing used peripheral blood. The CDR3 has the sequence CASSLTRGWEETQYF. The sequence in DNA is TGTGCCAGCAGCTTAACGAGGGGGTGGGAGGAGACCCAGTACTTC.